What follows is one TCR beta chain and its context. This sample is part of a study of OX40 agonist ivuxolimab in advanced cancers. Profiled with immunoSEQ multiplex PCR; TCRdb holds only in-frame clones, not every one. The data contain some 76,000 clones, over 90% of them singletons. The CDR3 runs 12 residues. V was trimmed by 1 base and J by 4 bases, leaving 5 bases between them. Germline loops: CDR1 MDHEN, CDR2 SYDVKM. This specimen consisted of CD4+ or CD8+ T cells sorted from blood, obtained in a trial of the OX40 agonist ivuxolimab. This clonotype was obtained from an adult with an advanced solid tumor such as melanoma, head and neck, liver or kidney cancer. The V and J genes are TRBV28 and TRBJ2-7; D ambiguous. CDR3 DNA: TGTGCCAGCAGTTTATACTTATACGAGCAGTACTTC. It specifies CASSLYLYEQYF.